The clone carrying this T cell receptor (beta chain) has ten or more counts. What it recognizes is unknown. The TCR beta cDNA libraries carried unique molecular identifiers. TCRdb reprocessed the PCR reads via MiXCR and lists one record per CDR3 protein. The sample lists about 770,000 distinct CDR3 sequences; 40% to 55% were seen once. Germline CDR1 is SQVTM and CDR2 is ANQGSEA. CDR3 size: 15 residues. J was trimmed by 3 bases and V by 8 bases; bases with no gene match: 13. The sample comes from a study of post-analysis software for immune sequencing data. Study-wide findings and caveats: When patients were compared with controls, a handful of TRBV segments were more frequent, TRBV5-6, TRBV5-1 and TRBV20-1 among them.

The sequenced sample consisted of blood. The source of this sequence is a girl under 18 with multiple sclerosis. This chain connects TRBV29-1 to TRBJ2-3; 8 nucleotides agree with TRBD1. In DNA form, the CDR3 reads TGCAGCCTCCAAATCCAGGGGGCTAGGACAGATACGCAGTATTTT. Encoded protein: CSLQIQGARTDTQYF.